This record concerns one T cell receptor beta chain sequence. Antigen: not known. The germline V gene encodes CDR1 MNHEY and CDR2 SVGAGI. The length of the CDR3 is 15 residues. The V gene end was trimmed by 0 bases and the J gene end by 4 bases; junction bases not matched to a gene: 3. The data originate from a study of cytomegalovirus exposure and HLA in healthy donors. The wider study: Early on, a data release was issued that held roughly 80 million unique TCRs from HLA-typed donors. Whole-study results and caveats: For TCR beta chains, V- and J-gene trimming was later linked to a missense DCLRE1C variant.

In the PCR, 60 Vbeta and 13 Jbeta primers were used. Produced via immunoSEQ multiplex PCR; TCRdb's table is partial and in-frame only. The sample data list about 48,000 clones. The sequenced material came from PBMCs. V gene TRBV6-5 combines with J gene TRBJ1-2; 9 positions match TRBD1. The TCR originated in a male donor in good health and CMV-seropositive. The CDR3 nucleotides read TGTGCCAGCAGTTACTCAGGGACAGGGAGCTATGGCTACACCTTC. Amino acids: CASSYSGTGSYGYTF.